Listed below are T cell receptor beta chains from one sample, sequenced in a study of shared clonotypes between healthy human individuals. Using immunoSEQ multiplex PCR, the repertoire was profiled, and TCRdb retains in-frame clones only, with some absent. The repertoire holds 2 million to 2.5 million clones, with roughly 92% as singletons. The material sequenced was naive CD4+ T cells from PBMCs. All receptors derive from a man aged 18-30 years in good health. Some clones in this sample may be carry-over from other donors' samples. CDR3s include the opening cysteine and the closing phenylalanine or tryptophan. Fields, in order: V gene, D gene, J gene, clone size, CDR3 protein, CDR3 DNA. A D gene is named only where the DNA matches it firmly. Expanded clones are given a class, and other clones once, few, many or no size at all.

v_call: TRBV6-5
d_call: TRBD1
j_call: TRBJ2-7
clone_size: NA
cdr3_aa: CASSGQGVRLREQYF
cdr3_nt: TGTGCCAGCAGTGGACAGGGGGTCAGGCTACGCGAGCAGTACTTC

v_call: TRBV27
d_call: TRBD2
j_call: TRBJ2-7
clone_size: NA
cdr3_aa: CASSLAGTSAEQYF
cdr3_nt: TGTGCCAGCAGTTTAGCAGGGACTAGCGCCGAGCAGTACTTC

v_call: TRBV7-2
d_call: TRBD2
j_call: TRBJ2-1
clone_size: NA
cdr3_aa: CASSLAGTSGNNEQFF
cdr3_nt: TGTGCCAGCAGCTTAGCTGGGACTAGCGGGAACAATGAGCAGTTCTTC

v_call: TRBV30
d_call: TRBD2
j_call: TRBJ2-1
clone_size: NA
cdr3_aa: CAWKLLAGTYNEQFF
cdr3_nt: TGTGCCTGGAAACTACTAGCGGGAACCTACAATGAGCAGTTCTTC

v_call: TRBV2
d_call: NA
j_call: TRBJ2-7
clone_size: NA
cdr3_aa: CASRRTGSTPEQYF
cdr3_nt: TGTGCCAGCAGAAGAACAGGGAGCACCCCCGAGCAGTACTTC

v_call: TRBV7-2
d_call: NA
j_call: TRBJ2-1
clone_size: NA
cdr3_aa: CASSLVSPDEQFF
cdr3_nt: TGTGCCAGCAGCTTAGTGTCCCCCGATGAGCAGTTCTTC

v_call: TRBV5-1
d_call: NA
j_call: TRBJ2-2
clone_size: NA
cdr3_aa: CASTPYGTLGAGELFF
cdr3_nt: TGCGCCAGCACCCCTTACGGGACCCTCGGCGCCGGGGAGCTGTTTTTT

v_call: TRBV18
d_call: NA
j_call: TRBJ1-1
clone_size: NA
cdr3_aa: CASSPPGGRDTEAFF
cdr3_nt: TGTGCCAGCTCACCGCCGGGAGGACGGGACACTGAAGCTTTCTTT

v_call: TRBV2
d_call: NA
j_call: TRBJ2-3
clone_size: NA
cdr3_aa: CASASGTDTQYF
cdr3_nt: TGTGCCAGCGCTAGCGGCACAGATACGCAGTATTTT

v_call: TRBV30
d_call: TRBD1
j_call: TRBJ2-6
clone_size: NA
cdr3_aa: CAWRTGQGISGANVLTF
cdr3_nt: TGTGCCTGGAGAACGGGACAGGGTATCTCCGGGGCCAACGTCCTGACTTTC

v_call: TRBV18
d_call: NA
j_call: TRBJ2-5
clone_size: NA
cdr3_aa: CASSRGPQETQYF
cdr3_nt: TGTGCCAGCTCACGTGGGCCCCAAGAGACCCAGTACTTC

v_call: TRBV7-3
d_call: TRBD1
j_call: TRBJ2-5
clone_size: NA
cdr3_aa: CASSTLGTGAGGPETQYF
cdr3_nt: TGTGCCAGCAGCACTCTAGGGACAGGGGCCGGGGGCCCAGAGACCCAGTACTTC

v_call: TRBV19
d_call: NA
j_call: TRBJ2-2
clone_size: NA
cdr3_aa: CASSPLGLANTGELFF
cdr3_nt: TGTGCCAGTAGTCCACTAGGGCTAGCTAACACCGGGGAGCTGTTTTTT

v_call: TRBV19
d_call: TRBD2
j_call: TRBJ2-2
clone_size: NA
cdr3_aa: CASSPRLAGGTGELFF
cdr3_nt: TGTGCCAGTAGTCCCCGACTAGCGGGAGGTACCGGGGAGCTGTTTTTT

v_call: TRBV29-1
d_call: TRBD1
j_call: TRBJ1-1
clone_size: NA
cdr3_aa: CSVVGQKNMNTEAFF
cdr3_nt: TGCAGCGTTGTGGGACAGAAGAATATGAACACTGAAGCTTTCTTT

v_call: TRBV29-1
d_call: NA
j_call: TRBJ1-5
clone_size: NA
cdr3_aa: CSVGSGTQPQHF
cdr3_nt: TGCAGCGTTGGATCCGGGACACAGCCCCAGCATTTT

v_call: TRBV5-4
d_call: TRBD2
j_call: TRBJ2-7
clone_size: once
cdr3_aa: CASSAGLAGWSSYEQYF
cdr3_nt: TGTGCCAGCAGCGCGGGACTAGCGGGATGGAGCTCCTACGAGCAGTACTTC

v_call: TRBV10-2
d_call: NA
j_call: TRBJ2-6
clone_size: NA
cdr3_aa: CASIGGANVLTF
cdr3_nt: TGCGCCAGCATCGGGGGGGCCAACGTCCTGACTTTC

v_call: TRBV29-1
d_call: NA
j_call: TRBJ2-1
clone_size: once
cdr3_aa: CSVEGKWGEQFF
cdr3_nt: TGCAGCGTTGAAGGGAAGTGGGGGGAGCAGTTCTTC

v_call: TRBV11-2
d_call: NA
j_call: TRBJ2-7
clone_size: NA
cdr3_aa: CASSPLRGKEAYEQYF
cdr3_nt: TGTGCCAGCAGCCCCCTCCGGGGGAAGGAGGCCTACGAGCAGTACTTC

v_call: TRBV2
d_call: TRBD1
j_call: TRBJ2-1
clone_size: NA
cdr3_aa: CASKDRTGGNEQFF
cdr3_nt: TGTGCCAGCAAGGACCGGACAGGGGGAAATGAGCAGTTCTTC

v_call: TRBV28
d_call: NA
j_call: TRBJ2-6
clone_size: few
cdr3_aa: CASRPSGANVLTF
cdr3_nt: TGTGCCAGCAGACCATCTGGGGCCAACGTCCTGACTTTC

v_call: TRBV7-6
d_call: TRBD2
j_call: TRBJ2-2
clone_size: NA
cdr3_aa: CASSLRVAGNTGELFF
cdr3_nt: TGTGCCAGCAGCCTCAGGGTAGCGGGAAATACCGGGGAGCTGTTTTTT

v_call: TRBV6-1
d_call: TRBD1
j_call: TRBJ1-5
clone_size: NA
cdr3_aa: CASILDRGSNQPQHF
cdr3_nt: TGTGCCAGCATTCTTGACAGGGGAAGCAATCAGCCCCAGCATTTT

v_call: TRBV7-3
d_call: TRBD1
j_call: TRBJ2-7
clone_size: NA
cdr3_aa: CASSLLGTGHPYEQYF
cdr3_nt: TGTGCCAGCAGCCTGCTCGGGACAGGGCATCCCTACGAGCAGTACTTC

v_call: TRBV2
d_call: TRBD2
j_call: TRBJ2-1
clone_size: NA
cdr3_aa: CASGLAGGNNEQFF
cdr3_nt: TGTGCCAGCGGACTAGCGGGAGGGAACAATGAGCAGTTCTTC

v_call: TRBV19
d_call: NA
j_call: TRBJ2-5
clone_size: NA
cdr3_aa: CASSITSGAVNKETQYF
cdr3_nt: TGTGCCAGTAGTATTACGTCGGGGGCAGTTAATAAAGAGACCCAGTACTTC

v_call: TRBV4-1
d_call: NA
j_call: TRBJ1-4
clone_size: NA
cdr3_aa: CASSQDRGGREKLFF
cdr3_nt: TGCGCCAGCAGCCAAGATCGGGGGGGAAGGGAAAAACTGTTTTTT

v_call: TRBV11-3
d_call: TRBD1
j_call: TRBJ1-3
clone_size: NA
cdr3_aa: CASSPGQGAGNTIYF
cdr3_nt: TGTGCCAGCAGCCCCGGACAGGGGGCTGGAAACACCATATATTTT

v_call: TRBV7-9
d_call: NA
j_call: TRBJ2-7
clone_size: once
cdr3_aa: CASSFLNFLDEQYF
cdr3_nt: TGTGCCAGCAGCTTCCTCAACTTTCTTGACGAGCAGTACTTC

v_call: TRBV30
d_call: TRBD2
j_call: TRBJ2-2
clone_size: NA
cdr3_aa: CAWKRRLAGPGELFF
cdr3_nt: TGTGCCTGGAAGAGACGGCTAGCGGGCCCCGGGGAGCTGTTTTTT

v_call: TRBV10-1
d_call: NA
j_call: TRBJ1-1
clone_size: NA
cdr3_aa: CASSGGNTEAFF
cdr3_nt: TGCGCCAGCAGTGGAGGGAACACTGAAGCTTTCTTT

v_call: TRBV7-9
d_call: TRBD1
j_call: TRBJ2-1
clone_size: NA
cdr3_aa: CASTFRTGDNEQFF
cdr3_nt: TGTGCCAGCACGTTCAGGACAGGGGACAATGAGCAGTTCTTC

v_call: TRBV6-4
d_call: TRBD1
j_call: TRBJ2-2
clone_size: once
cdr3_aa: CASSEGTAFLNTGELFF
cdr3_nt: TGTGCCAGCAGTGAAGGGACAGCCTTTCTAAACACCGGGGAGCTGTTTTTT

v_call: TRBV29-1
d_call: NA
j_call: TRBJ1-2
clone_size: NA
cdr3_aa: CSVEYRKSNYGYTF
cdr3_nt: TGCAGCGTTGAATACAGAAAGTCTAACTATGGCTACACCTTC

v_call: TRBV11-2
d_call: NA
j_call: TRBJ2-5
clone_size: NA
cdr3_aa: CASSLDQETQYF
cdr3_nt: TGTGCCAGCAGCTTAGATCAAGAGACCCAGTACTTC

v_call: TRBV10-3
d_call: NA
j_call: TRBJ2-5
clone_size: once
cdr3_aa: CAIGAGGAQYF
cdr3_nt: TGTGCCATCGGGGCAGGTGGGGCCCAGTACTTC

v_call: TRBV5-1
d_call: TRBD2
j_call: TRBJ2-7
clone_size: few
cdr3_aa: CASSLGLAGVYEQYF
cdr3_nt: TGCGCCAGCAGCTTGGGACTAGCGGGAGTCTACGAGCAGTACTTC

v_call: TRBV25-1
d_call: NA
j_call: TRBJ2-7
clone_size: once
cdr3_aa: CASSGTGTLHYEQYF
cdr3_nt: TGTGCCAGCAGTGGGACCGGGACACTCCACTACGAGCAGTACTTC

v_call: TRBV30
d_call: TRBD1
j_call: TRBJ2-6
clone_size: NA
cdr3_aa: CAWSQGARGANVLTF
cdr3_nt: TGTGCCTGGAGCCAGGGGGCGCGTGGGGCCAACGTCCTGACTTTC

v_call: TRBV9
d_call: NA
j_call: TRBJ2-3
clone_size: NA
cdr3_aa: CASSVSTGRTDTQYF
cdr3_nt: TGTGCCAGCAGCGTATCTACAGGTCGCACAGATACGCAGTATTTT

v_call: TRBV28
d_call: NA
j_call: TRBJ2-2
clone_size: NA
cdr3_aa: CASSDNRGAGELFF
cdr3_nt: TGTGCCAGCAGTGACAATAGGGGAGCCGGGGAGCTGTTTTTT

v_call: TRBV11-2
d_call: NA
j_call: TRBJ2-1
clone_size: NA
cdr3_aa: CASSSPVGYNEQFF
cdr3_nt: TGTGCCAGCAGCTCCCCGGTGGGCTACAATGAGCAGTTCTTC

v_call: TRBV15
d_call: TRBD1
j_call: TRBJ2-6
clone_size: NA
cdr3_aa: CATTSGVRQGVVGANVLTF
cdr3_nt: TGTGCCACCACCTCCGGAGTTAGACAGGGTGTAGTTGGGGCCAACGTCCTGACTTTC